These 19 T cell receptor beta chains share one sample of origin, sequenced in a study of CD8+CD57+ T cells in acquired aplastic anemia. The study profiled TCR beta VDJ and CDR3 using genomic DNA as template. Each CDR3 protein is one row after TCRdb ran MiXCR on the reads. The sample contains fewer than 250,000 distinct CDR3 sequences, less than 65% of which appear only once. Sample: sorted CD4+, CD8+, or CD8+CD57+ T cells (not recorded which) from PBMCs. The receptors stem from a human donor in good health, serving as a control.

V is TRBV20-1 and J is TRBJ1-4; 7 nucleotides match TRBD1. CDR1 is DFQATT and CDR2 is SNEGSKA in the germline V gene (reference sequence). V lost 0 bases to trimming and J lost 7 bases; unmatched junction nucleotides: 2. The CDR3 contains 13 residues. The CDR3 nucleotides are TGCAGTGCTAGAGATTACAGGGGTGAAAAACTGTTTTTT. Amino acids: CSARDYRGEKLFF.

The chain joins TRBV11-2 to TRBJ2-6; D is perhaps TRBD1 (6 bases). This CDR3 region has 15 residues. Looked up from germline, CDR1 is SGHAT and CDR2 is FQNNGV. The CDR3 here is CASGQGHSGANVLTF. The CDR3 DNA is TGTGCTTCGGGGCAGGGACACTCTGGGGCCAACGTCCTGACTTTC. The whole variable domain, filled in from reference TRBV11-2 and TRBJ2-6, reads EAGVAQSPRYKIIEKRQSVAFWCNPISGHATLYWYQQILGQGPKLLIQFQNNGVVDDSQLPKDRFSAERLKGVDSTLKIQPAKLEDSAVYLCASGQGHSGANVLTFGAGSRLTVL.

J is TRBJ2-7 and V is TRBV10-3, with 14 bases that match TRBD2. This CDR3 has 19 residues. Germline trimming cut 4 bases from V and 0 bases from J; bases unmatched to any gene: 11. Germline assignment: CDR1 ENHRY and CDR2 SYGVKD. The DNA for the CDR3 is TGTGCCATCAGTGGTCAGACTAGCGGGGGGGCACCCCTCTCCTACGAGCAGTACTTC. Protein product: CAISGQTSGGAPLSYEQYF.

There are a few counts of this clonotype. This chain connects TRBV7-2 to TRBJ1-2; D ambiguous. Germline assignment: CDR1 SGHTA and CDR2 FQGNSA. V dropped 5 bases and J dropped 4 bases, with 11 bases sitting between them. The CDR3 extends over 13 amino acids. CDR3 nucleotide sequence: TGTGCCAGCAGCCTGGACGGTACCTATGGCTACACCTTC. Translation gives CASSLDGTYGYTF.

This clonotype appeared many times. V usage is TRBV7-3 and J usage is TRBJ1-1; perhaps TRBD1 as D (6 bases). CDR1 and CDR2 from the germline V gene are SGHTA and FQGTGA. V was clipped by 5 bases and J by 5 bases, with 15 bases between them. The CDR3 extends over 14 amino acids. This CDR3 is CASSQGQGTTEAFF. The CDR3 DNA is TGTGCCAGCAGCCAGGGGCAGGGGACAACTGAAGCTTTCTTT.

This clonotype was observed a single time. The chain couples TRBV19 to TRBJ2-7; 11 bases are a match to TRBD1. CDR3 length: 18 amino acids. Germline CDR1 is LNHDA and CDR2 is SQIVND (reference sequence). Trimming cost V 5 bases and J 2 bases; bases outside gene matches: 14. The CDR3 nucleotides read TGTGCCAGTAGTCCGGGACAGGGGGTCCGAGGCATTCCCTACGAGCAGTACTTC. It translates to CASSPGQGVRGIPYEQYF. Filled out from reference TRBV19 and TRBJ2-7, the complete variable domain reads DGGITQSPKYLFRKEGQNVTLSCEQNLNHDAMYWYRQDPGQGLRLIYYSQIVNDFQKGDIAEGYSVSREKKESFPLTVTSAQKNPTAFYLCASSPGQGVRGIPYEQYFGPGTRLTVT.

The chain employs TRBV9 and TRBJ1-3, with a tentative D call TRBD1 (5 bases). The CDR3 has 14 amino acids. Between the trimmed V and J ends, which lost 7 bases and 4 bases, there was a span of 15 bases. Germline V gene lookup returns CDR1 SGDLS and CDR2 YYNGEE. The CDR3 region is CASSLAGVGNTIYF. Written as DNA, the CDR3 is TGTGCCAGCTCACTAGCGGGGGTCGGAAACACCATATATTTT.

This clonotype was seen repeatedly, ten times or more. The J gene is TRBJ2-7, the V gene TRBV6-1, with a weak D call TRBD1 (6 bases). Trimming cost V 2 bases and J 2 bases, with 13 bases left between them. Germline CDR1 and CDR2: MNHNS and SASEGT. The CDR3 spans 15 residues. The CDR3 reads CASSELEDSTYEQYF. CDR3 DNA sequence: TGTGCCAGCAGTGAACTAGAGGACAGTACCTACGAGCAGTACTTC.

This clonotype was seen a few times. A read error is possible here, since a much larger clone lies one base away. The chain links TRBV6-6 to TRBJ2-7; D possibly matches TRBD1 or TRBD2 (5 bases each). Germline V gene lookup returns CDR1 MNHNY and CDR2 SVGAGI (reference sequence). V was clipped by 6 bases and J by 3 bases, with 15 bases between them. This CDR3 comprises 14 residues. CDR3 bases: TGTGCCAGCAGGAGGGACGGGGTAAACTACGAGCAGTACTTC. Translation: CASRRDGVNYEQYF.

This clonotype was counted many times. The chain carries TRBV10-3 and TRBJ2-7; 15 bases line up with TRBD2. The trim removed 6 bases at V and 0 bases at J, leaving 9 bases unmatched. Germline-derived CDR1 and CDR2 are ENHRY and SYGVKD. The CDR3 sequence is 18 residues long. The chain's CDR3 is CAIRPGTSGGPSSYEQYF. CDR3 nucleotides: TGTGCCATCAGGCCCGGGACTAGCGGGGGGCCGAGCTCCTACGAGCAGTACTTC.

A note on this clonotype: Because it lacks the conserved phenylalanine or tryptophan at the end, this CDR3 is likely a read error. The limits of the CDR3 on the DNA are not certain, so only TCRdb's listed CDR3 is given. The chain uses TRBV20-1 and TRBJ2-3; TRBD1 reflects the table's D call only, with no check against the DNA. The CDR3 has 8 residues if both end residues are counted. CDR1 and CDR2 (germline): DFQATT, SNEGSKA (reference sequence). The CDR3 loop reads CSARRGQG.

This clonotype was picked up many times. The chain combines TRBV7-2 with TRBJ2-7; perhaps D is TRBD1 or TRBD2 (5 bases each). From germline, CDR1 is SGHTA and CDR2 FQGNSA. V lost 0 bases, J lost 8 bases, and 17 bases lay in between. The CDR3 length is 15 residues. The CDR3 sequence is CASSLAVRDAGKQYF. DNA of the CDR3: TGTGCCAGCAGCTTAGCAGTCAGGGACGCCGGCAAGCAGTACTTC.

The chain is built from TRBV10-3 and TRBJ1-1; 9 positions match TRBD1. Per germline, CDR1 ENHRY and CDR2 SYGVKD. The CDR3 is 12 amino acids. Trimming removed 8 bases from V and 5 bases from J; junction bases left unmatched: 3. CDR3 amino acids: CAIGDRVTEAFF. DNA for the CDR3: TGTGCCATCGGGGACAGGGTAACTGAAGCTTTCTTT.

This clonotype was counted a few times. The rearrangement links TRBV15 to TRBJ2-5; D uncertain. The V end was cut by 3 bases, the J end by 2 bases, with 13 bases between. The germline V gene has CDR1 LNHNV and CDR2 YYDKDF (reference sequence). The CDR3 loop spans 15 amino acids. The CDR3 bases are TGTGCCACCAGCAGCCTCGCTATAGCACAAGAGACCCAGTACTTC. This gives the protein CATSSLAIAQETQYF.

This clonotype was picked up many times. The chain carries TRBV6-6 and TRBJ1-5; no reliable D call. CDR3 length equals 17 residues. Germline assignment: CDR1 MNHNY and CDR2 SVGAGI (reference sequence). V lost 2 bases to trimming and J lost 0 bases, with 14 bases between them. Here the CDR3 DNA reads TGTGCCAGCAGTTACGGACCTCCCCGACATAGCAATCAGCCCCAGCATTTT. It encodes CASSYGPPRHSNQPQHF.

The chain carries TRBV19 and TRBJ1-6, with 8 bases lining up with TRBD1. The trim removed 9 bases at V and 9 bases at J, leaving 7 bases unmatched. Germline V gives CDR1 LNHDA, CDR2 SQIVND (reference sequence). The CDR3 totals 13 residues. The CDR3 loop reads CASEVGTGSPLHF. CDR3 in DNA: TGTGCCAGCGAGGTGGGGACAGGTTCACCCCTCCACTTT.

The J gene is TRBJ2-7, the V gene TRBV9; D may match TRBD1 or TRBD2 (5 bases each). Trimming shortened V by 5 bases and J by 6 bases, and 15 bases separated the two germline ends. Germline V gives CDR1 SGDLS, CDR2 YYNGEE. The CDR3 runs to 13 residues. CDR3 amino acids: CASSDEGSVEQYF. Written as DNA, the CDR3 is TGTGCCAGCAGTGATGAGGGGAGCGTCGAGCAGTACTTC.

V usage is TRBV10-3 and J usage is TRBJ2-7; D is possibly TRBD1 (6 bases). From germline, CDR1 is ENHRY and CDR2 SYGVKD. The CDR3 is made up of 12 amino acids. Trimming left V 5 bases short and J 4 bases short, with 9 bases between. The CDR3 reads CAISRTVYEQYF. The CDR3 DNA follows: TGTGCCATCAGTAGGACAGTTTACGAGCAGTACTTC.

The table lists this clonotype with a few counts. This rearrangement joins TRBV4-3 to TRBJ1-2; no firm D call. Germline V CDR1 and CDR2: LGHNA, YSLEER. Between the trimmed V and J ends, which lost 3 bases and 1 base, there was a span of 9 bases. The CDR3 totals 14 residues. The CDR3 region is CASSQATDNYGYTF. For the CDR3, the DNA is TGCGCCAGCAGCCAGGCGACGGATAACTATGGCTACACCTTC.